This entry lists 3 T cell receptor beta chains sequenced from one sample in a study of CD8+CD57+ T cells in acquired aplastic anemia. The use of genomic DNA as template underpinned the TCR beta VDJ and CDR3 profiling. One entry per CDR3 protein, called by TCRdb with MiXCR from the reads. The table lists approximately 260,000 distinct CDR3 sequences, 65% to 90% of them singletons. The sequenced patients had an expansion of CD8+CD57+ cells seen by flow cytometry. The sequencing sample was made of sorted CD4+, CD8+, or CD8+CD57+ T cells (not recorded which) from PBMCs. These receptors originate from a human donor with aplastic anemia.

Many counts were recorded for this clonotype. The chain employs TRBV27 and TRBJ2-5; 13 positions match TRBD2. J was trimmed by 2 bases and V by 5 bases; bases with no gene match: 11. In germline, CDR1 is MNHEY, CDR2 SMNVEV (reference sequence). This CDR3 spans 18 amino acids. The CDR3 DNA reads as TGTGCCAGCAGTCCTGGGACTAGCGGGGTCTTTATGCAAGAGACCCAGTACTTC. Translating it yields CASSPGTSGVFMQETQYF.

As for this clonotype: The CDR3 does not close with the conserved phenylalanine or tryptophan, likely indicating a read error. The V gene is TRBV7-3, the J gene TRBJ2-4; D perhaps matches TRBD2 (5 bases). Germline V gene data show CDR1 as SGHTA and CDR2 as FQGTGA. The CDR3 contains 12 residues. CDR3 region: CASGGAGNMQYS. CDR3 bases: TGTGCCAGCGGAGGAGCCGGGAACATGCAGTACTCC.

This clonotype has just one count. The CDR3 carries no conserved terminal phenylalanine or tryptophan, so it likely arises from a read error. It is unclear where the CDR3 begins or ends on the DNA, so no DNA is shown, and the CDR3 is as TCRdb lists it. V gene TRBV7-8 combines with J gene TRBJ1-2; the D call of TRBD1 is as the table states it, not checked on the DNA. The CDR3 is 13 residues long, ends included. Germline V CDR1 and CDR2: SGHVS, FQNEAQ. CDR3 sequence reads: CASSLCLDSTDTQ.